The 3 T cell receptor beta chains below were found in one sample sequenced in a study of blood T cell repertoires in COVID-19. The table came from immunoSEQ multiplex PCR; TCRdb's copy has only in-frame clones and leaves some out. The sample has some 150,000 clones; about four fifths are singletons. The sequencing sample was made of peripheral blood. The receptor set was obtained from a human donor with acute or convalescent COVID-19. The donor label of this sample is uncertain.

This clone appeared once. The V and J genes are TRBV5-8 and TRBJ2-1; D possibly corresponds to TRBD2 (6 bases). CDR3 size: 15 residues. Germline-derived CDR1 and CDR2 are SGHTS and YDEGEE. Trimming removed 0 bases from V and 4 bases from J, with 11 bases in between. CDR3 bases: TGTGCCAGCAGCTTGGGACTAGTCTCGTACAATGAGCAGTTCTTC. It yields the protein CASSLGLVSYNEQFF.

The chain joins TRBV24-1 to TRBJ1-2; 10 bases agree with TRBD1. Germline V gene lookup returns CDR1 KGHDR and CDR2 SFDVKD. The J segment lost 6 bases and the V segment lost 5 bases, leaving 5 bases of the junction unmatched. CDR3 length: 14 residues. This CDR3 reads CATSGPGQGNGYTF. CDR3 nucleotides: TGTGCCACCAGTGGCCCGGGACAGGGGAATGGCTACACCTTC.

CDR3 amino acids: CASSQDYQGGVTQYF. CDR3 bases: TGTGCCAGCAGCCAAGATTACCAGGGTGGGGTGACCCAGTACTTC. This chain joins TRBV3-1 (or the pseudogene TRBV3-2) and TRBJ2-5; TRBD1 might be the D (5 bases). There are 15 residues in the CDR3. V shed 0 bases and J shed 7 bases, with 15 bases lying between them. Germline CDR1 and CDR2: LGHDT and YNNKEL (reference sequence).